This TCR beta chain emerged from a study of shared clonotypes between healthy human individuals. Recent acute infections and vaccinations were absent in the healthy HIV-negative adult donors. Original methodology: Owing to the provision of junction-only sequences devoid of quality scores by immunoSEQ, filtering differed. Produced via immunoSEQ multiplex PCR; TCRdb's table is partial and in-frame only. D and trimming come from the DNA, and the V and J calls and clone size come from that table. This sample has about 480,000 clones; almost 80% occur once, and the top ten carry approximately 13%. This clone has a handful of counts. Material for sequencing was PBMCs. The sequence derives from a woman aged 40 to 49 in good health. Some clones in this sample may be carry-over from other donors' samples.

CDR3 coding DNA: TGTGCCAGCAGCTTGGTGCCCCACCCGGTGAACACCGGGGAGCTGTTTTTT. This encodes CASSLVPHPVNTGELFF. The chain uses TRBV5-4 and TRBJ2-2; D uncertain. Trimming took off 0 bases at V and 1 base at J, with 13 bases between the two ends. The germline gives CDR1 SGHNT, CDR2 YYREEE (reference sequence). This CDR3 has 17 residues.